These T cell receptor beta chains were read from a single sample in a study of regulatory T cells in long-lasting Graves disease. MiXCR, applied by TCRdb to the multiplex PCR reads, yields one record per CDR3 protein. In the table there are a few hundred thousand distinct CDR3 sequences, 16% of which are singletons. This sample was shared with a second study, whose subject was T cells in Graves' hyperthyroidism and ophthalmopathy.

Sequencing used peripheral blood mononuclear cells (PBMCs), obtained at new diagnosis, from a patient treated with antithyroid drugs. The receptor set was obtained from a woman younger than 30 with Graves disease. Both conserved end residues are part of each CDR3. The order of the fields is D gene, J gene, clone size, V gene, CDR3 protein, CDR3 DNA. A D gene is named only where the DNA matches it firmly. Rows may omit the clone size; those that give it use once, few, many or a size class.

D: TRBD1; J: TRBJ2-7; size: many; V: TRBV24-1; CDR3: CATSGIGGDRVSYEQYF; DNA: TGTGCCACCAGTGGGATAGGTGGGGACAGGGTTTCCTACGAGCAGTACTTC
D: TRBD1; J: TRBJ1-6; size: few; V: TRBV5-1; CDR3: CASSLLGTGESPLHF; DNA: TGCGCCAGCAGCTTGCTAGGGACAGGAGAATCACCCCTCCACTTT
D: NA; J: TRBJ1-2; size: NA; V: TRBV20-1; CDR3: CSARGSGFYGYTF; DNA: TGCAGTGCTAGAGGGAGCGGGTTCTATGGCTACACCTTC
D: NA; J: TRBJ1-3; size: many; V: TRBV2; CDR3: CASSEWGTTGNTIYF; DNA: TGTGCCAGCAGTGAGTGGGGAACAACTGGAAACACCATATATTTT
D: TRBD2; J: TRBJ2-7; size: once; V: TRBV28; CDR3: CASSLLTSGSWIEQYF; DNA: TGTGCCAGCAGTTTATTAACTAGCGGGAGTTGGATAGAGCAGTACTTC
D: TRBD2; J: TRBJ2-1; size: many; V: TRBV11-2; CDR3: CASSLDRTSGRANYYNEQFF; DNA: TGTGCCAGCAGCTTAGATCGAACTAGCGGGAGGGCAAACTACTACAATGAGCAGTTCTTC
D: NA; J: TRBJ2-7; size: NA; V: TRBV7-9; CDR3: CASEQSRGARREQYF; DNA: TGTGCCAGCGAGCAGAGTCGGGGAGCCAGGCGCGAGCAGTACTTC
D: NA; J: TRBJ2-1; size: many; V: TRBV5-1; CDR3: CASSLERLSEQFF; DNA: TGCGCCAGCAGCTTGGAGAGACTGAGCGAGCAGTTCTTC
D: NA; J: TRBJ2-5; size: many; V: TRBV29-1; CDR3: CSDRAEETQYF; DNA: TGCAGCGATAGAGCGGAAGAGACCCAGTACTTC
D: NA; J: TRBJ2-1; size: NA; V: TRBV9; CDR3: CASSAGGREQFF; DNA: TGTGCCAGCAGCGCTGGGGGCCGGGAGCAGTTCTTC
D: TRBD1; J: TRBJ2-7; size: many; V: TRBV7-3; CDR3: CASSRTGGYEQYF; DNA: TGTGCCAGCAGCCGCACAGGGGGCTACGAGCAGTACTTC
D: NA; J: TRBJ2-7; size: NA; V: TRBV11-2; CDR3: CASSLVLGSEQYF; DNA: TGTGCCAGCAGCTTAGTCCTGGGGAGCGAGCAGTACTTC
D: NA; J: TRBJ1-5; size: many; V: TRBV28; CDR3: CASSSPSTTRNQPQHF; DNA: TGTGCCAGCAGTTCACCTAGCACCACACGCAATCAGCCCCAGCATTTT
D: NA; J: TRBJ2-1; size: few; V: TRBV7-2; CDR3: CASSSLILEQFF; DNA: TGTGCCAGCAGCTCTCTGATCCTGGAGCAGTTCTTC
D: NA; J: TRBJ1-6; size: many; V: TRBV18; CDR3: CASSPPVRDTNSPLHF; DNA: TGTGCCAGCTCACCACCGGTGCGGGACACTAATTCACCCCTCCACTTT
D: NA; J: TRBJ2-5; size: many; V: TRBV7-9; CDR3: CASSLLSRGSETQYF; DNA: TGTGCCAGCAGCTTACTATCCCGGGGGTCGGAGACCCAGTACTTC
D: TRBD1; J: TRBJ2-7; size: few; V: TRBV5-1; CDR3: CASSLAGLGQGGEQYF; DNA: TGCGCCAGCAGCTTGGCCGGTTTGGGACAGGGGGGCGAGCAGTACTTC
D: TRBD1; J: TRBJ2-2; size: NA; V: TRBV7-3; CDR3: CASGRDRANTGELFF; DNA: TGTGCCAGCGGCCGGGACAGGGCGAACACCGGGGAGCTGTTTTTT
D: TRBD2; J: TRBJ2-7; size: many; V: TRBV11-1; CDR3: CASSSPLAGGQEDEQYF; DNA: TGTGCCAGCAGCTCACCTTTAGCGGGGGGGCAGGAGGACGAGCAGTACTTC